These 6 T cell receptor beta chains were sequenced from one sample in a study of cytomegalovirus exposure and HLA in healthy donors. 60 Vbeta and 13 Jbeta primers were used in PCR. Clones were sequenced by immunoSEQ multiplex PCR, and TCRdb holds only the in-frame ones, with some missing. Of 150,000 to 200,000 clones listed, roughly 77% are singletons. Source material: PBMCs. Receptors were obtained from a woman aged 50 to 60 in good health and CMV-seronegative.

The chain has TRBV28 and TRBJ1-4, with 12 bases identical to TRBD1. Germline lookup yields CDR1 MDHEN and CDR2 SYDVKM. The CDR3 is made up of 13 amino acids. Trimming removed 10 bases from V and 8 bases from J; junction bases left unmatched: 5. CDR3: CAITGTGGEKLFF. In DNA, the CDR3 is TGTGCCATCACCGGGACAGGGGGCGAAAAACTGTTTTTT.

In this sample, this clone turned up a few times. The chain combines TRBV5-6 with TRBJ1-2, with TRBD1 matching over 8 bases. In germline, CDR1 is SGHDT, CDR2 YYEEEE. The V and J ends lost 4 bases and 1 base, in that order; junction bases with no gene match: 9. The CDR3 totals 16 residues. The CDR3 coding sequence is TGTGCCAGCAGCCCCAGGACAGGGTTAGGTAACTATGGCTACACCTTC. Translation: CASSPRTGLGNYGYTF.

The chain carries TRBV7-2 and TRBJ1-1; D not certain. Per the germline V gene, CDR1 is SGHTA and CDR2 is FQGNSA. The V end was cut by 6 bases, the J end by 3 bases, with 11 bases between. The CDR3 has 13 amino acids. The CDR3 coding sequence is TGTGCCAGCAGACCGGTGCGGGACACTGAAGCTTTCTTT. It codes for CASRPVRDTEAFF.

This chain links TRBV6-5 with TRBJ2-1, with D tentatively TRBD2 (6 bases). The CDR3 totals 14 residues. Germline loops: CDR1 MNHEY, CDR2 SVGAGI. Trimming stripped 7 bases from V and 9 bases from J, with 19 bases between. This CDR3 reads CASNTLAVGSEQFF. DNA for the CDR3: TGTGCCAGCAATACACTAGCAGTAGGGAGTGAGCAGTTCTTC.

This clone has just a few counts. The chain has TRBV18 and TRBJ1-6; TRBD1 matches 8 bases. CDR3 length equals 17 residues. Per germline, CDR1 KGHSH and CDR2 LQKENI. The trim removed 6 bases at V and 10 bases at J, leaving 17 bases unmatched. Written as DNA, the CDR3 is TGTGCCAGCTCCGTCACCCCCCGACAGGGGTTAGGCTCACCCCTCCACTTT. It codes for CASSVTPRQGLGSPLHF.

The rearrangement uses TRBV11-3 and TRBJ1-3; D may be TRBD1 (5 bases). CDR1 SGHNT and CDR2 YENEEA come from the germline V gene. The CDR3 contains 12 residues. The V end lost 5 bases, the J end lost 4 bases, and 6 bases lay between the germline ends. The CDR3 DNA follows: TGTGCCAGCAGCAGGGGAGGAAACACCATATATTTT. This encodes CASSRGGNTIYF.